The rows below give T cell receptor beta chains drawn from one sample of a study of blood T cell repertoires in COVID-19. Clones were read by immunoSEQ multiplex PCR, and TCRdb kept only the in-frame ones, dropping some. The sample contains 85,000 to 130,000 clones, 70% to 80% of which appear only once. Material for sequencing was peripheral blood. The source is a human donor with acute or convalescent COVID-19. The donor label of this sample is uncertain. Both conserved end residues are trimmed from each CDR3.

j_call: TRBJ1-6; v_call: TRBV6-5; cdr3_length: 12; cdr3_aa: ASRRRQYNSPLH
j_call: TRBJ1-2; v_call: TRBV28; cdr3_length: 15; cdr3_aa: ASSSPVQGALGYGYT
j_call: TRBJ1-2; v_call: TRBV2; cdr3_length: 12; cdr3_aa: ASRSVQGADGYT
j_call: TRBJ1-2; v_call: TRBV12-3/TRBV12-4; cdr3_length: 11; cdr3_aa: ASSQNRGDGYT
j_call: TRBJ2-7; v_call: TRBV4-1; cdr3_length: 13; cdr3_aa: ASSREPLSSYEQY
j_call: TRBJ2-3; v_call: TRBV9; cdr3_length: 14; cdr3_aa: ASSVGHTANTDTQY
j_call: TRBJ1-2; v_call: TRBV9; cdr3_length: 15; cdr3_aa: ASSVTTSGGSFHGYT
j_call: TRBJ2-5; v_call: TRBV11-2; cdr3_length: 15; cdr3_aa: ASSLGFTSGGGETQY
j_call: TRBJ1-1; v_call: TRBV5-6; cdr3_length: 12; cdr3_aa: ASSLAFMNTEAF
j_call: TRBJ2-7; v_call: TRBV29-1; cdr3_length: 8; cdr3_aa: SVRDYEQY
j_call: TRBJ2-5; v_call: TRBV18; cdr3_length: 14; cdr3_aa: ASSPLATDRQETQY
j_call: TRBJ1-2; v_call: TRBV21-1; cdr3_length: 16; cdr3_aa: ASSKGDRVNCGYHGYT
j_call: TRBJ2-2; v_call: TRBV7-9; cdr3_length: 11; cdr3_aa: ASSLGATGELF
j_call: TRBJ1-2; v_call: TRBV29-1; cdr3_length: 12; cdr3_aa: SVGRQGLGGGYT
j_call: TRBJ1-6; v_call: TRBV3-1/TRBV3-2; cdr3_length: 12; cdr3_aa: ASSLGLESSPLH
j_call: TRBJ1-6; v_call: TRBV11-2; cdr3_length: 11; cdr3_aa: ASSPTENSPLH
j_call: TRBJ2-7; v_call: TRBV15; cdr3_length: 14; cdr3_aa: ATSRDRWQGAYEQY
j_call: TRBJ1-4; v_call: TRBV4-1; cdr3_length: 14; cdr3_aa: ASSRTTGILNEKLF
j_call: TRBJ2-2; v_call: TRBV5-1; cdr3_length: 15; cdr3_aa: ASSLDSGGAGTGELF
j_call: TRBJ1-5; v_call: TRBV28; cdr3_length: 12; cdr3_aa: ASSSDRGLEPQH
j_call: TRBJ1-2; v_call: TRBV28; cdr3_length: 12; cdr3_aa: ASSPPTGFEGYT
j_call: TRBJ2-7; v_call: TRBV6-5; cdr3_length: 12; cdr3_aa: ASSYGGQAYEQY
j_call: TRBJ2-5; v_call: TRBV11-2; cdr3_length: 15; cdr3_aa: ASSLRWGTAQQETQY
j_call: TRBJ1-2; v_call: TRBV7-2; cdr3_length: 13; cdr3_aa: ASSLAADKSYGYT
j_call: TRBJ1-4; v_call: TRBV19; cdr3_length: 14; cdr3_aa: ASSIEAVLRGGKLF
j_call: TRBJ1-1; v_call: TRBV5-8; cdr3_length: 14; cdr3_aa: ASSLRQGEGNTEAF
j_call: TRBJ1-1; v_call: TRBV11-2; cdr3_length: 14; cdr3_aa: ASSPITGTSNTEAF
j_call: TRBJ2-1; v_call: TRBV13; cdr3_length: 12; cdr3_aa: ASSLGNSLYEQF
j_call: TRBJ2-2; v_call: TRBV18; cdr3_length: 13; cdr3_aa: ASSPGQVPTGELF
j_call: TRBJ2-1; v_call: TRBV15; cdr3_length: 15; cdr3_aa: ATSSPRGDRVDNEQF
j_call: TRBJ2-1; v_call: TRBV5-1; cdr3_length: 13; cdr3_aa: ASSLNMGSNNEQF
j_call: TRBJ1-5; v_call: TRBV24-1; cdr3_length: 14; cdr3_aa: ATSDTTGEFNQPQH
j_call: TRBJ2-6; v_call: TRBV7-6; cdr3_length: 16; cdr3_aa: ASSPKPATGAGANVLT
j_call: TRBJ2-7; v_call: TRBV6-5; cdr3_length: 12; cdr3_aa: ASSRGQGKREQY
j_call: TRBJ1-1; v_call: TRBV7-9; cdr3_length: 11; cdr3_aa: ASSPGGIAEAF
j_call: TRBJ1-2; v_call: TRBV5-5; cdr3_length: 12; cdr3_aa: ASSLSLRGDGYT
j_call: TRBJ1-2; v_call: TRBV9; cdr3_length: 12; cdr3_aa: ASGGAGFDYGYT
j_call: TRBJ1-1; v_call: TRBV6-5; cdr3_length: 11; cdr3_aa: ARTGVKNTEAF
j_call: TRBJ2-3; v_call: TRBV6-5; cdr3_length: 11; cdr3_aa: ASTSGGTDTQY
j_call: TRBJ1-1; v_call: TRBV10-3; cdr3_length: 11; cdr3_aa: AISSTLNTEAF
j_call: TRBJ1-2; v_call: TRBV28; cdr3_length: 11; cdr3_aa: ASRGDRVYGYT
j_call: TRBJ2-2; v_call: TRBV7-7; cdr3_length: 11; cdr3_aa: ASSPTGFGELF
j_call: TRBJ1-6; v_call: TRBV30; cdr3_length: 11; cdr3_aa: AWSARDGSPLH
j_call: TRBJ1-4; v_call: TRBV15; cdr3_length: 10; cdr3_aa: ATSTSQGKLF
j_call: TRBJ1-5; v_call: TRBV6-1; cdr3_length: 14; cdr3_aa: ASSELGGGGNQPQH
j_call: TRBJ2-2; v_call: TRBV4-1; cdr3_length: 15; cdr3_aa: ASSPKGRGPNTGELF
j_call: TRBJ1-5; v_call: TRBV7-2; cdr3_length: 12; cdr3_aa: ASSRQGGNQPQH
j_call: TRBJ1-4; v_call: TRBV6-5; cdr3_length: 12; cdr3_aa: ASRGGTTNEKLF